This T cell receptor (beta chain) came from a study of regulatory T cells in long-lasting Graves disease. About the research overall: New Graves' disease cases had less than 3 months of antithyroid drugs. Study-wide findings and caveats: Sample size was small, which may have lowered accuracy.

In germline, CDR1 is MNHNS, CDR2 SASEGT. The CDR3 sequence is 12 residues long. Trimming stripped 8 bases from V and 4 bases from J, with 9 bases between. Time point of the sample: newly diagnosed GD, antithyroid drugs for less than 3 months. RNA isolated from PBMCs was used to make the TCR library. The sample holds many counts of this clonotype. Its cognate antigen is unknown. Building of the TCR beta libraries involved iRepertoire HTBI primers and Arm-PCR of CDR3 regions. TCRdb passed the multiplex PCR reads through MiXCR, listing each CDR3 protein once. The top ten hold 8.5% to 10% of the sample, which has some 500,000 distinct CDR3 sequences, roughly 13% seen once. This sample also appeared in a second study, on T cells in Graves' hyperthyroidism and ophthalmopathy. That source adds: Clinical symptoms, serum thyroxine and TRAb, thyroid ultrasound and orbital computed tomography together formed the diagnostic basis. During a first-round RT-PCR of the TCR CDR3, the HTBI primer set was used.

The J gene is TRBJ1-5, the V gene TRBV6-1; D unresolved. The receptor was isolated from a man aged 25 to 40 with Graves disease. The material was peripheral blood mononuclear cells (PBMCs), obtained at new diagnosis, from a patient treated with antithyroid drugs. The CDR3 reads CASGEDNQPQHF. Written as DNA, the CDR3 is TGTGCCAGCGGGGAGGATAATCAGCCCCAGCATTTT.